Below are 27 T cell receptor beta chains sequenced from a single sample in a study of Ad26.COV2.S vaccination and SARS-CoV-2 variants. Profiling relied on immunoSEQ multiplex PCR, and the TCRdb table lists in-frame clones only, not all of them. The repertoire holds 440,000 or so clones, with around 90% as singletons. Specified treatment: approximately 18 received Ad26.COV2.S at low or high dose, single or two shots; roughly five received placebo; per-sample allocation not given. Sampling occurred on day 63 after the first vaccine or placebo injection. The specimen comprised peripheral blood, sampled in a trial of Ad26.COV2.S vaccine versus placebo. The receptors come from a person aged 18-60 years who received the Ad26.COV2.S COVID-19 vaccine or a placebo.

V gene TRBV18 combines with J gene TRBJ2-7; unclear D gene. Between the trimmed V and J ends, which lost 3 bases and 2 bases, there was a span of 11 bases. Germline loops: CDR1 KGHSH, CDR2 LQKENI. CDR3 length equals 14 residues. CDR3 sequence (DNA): TGTGCCAGCTCACCGGAACCGAAGCCCTACGAGCAGTACTTC. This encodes CASSPEPKPYEQYF.

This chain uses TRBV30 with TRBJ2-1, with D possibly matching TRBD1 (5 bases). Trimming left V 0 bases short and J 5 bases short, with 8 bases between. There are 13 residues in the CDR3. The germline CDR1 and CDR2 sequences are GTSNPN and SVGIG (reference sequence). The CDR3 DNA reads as TGTGCCTGGAGTGTACAGGTCAACAATGAGCAGTTCTTC. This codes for CAWSVQVNNEQFF.

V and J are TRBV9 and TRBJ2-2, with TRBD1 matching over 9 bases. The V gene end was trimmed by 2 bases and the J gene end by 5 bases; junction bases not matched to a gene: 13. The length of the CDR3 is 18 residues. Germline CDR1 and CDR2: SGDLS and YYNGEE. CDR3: CASSVGGFGTGRTGELFF. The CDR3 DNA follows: TGTGCCAGCAGCGTCGGGGGCTTCGGGACAGGGAGGACCGGGGAGCTGTTTTTT.

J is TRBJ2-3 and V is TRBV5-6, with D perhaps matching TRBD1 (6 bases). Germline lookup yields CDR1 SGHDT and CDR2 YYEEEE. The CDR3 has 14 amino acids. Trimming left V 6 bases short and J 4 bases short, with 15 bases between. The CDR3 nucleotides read TGTGCCAGCACCAGAGACAGGCTGCCAGATACGCAGTATTTT. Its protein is CASTRDRLPDTQYF.

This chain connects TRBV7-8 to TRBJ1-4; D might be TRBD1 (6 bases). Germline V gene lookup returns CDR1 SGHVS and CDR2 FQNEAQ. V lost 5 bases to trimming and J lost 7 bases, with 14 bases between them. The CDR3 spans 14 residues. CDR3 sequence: CASSPHRVPEKLFF. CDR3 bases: TGTGCCAGCAGCCCCCACAGGGTACCTGAAAAACTGTTTTTT.

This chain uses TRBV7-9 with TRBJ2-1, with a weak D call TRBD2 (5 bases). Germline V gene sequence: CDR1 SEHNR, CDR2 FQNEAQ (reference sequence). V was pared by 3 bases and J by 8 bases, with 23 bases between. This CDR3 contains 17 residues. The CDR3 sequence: CASSFPLVGVGTDEQFF. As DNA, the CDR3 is TGTGCCAGCAGCTTCCCTCTTGTGGGAGTGGGCACCGATGAGCAGTTCTTC.

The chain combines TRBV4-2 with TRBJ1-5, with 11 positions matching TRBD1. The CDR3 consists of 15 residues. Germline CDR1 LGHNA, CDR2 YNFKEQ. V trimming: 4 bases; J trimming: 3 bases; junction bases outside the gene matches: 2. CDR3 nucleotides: TGTGCCAGCAGCCGGGGACAGGGGGTCAATCAGCCCCAGCATTTT. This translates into CASSRGQGVNQPQHF.

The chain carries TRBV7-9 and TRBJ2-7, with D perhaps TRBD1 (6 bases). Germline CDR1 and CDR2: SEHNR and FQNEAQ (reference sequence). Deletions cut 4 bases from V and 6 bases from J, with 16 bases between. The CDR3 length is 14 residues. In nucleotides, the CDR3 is TGTGCCAGCAGCTCAAGAAGGGACATGAGCGAGCAGTACTTC. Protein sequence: CASSSRRDMSEQYF.

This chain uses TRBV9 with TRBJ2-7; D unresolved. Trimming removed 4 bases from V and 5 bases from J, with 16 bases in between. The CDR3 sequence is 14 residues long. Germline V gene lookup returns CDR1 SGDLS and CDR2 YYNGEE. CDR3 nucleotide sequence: TGTGCCAGCAGCCCCAGACCACTACCACACGAGCAGTACTTC. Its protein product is CASSPRPLPHEQYF.

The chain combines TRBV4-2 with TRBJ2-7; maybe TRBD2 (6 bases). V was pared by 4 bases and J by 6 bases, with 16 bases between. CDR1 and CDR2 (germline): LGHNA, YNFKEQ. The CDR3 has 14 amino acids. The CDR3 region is CASSPVRGNSEQYF. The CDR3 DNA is TGTGCCAGCAGCCCGGTCCGGGGGAACAGCGAGCAGTACTTC.

The CDR3 reads CASSPDSNQPQHF. The CDR3 DNA reads TGTGCCAGTAGTCCAGATAGCAATCAGCCCCAGCATTTT. The rearrangement joins TRBV19 to TRBJ1-5; D unclear. V lost 5 bases to trimming and J lost 0 bases, with 5 bases between them. CDR1 and CDR2 from the germline V gene are LNHDA and SQIVND (reference sequence). The CDR3 runs 13 residues.

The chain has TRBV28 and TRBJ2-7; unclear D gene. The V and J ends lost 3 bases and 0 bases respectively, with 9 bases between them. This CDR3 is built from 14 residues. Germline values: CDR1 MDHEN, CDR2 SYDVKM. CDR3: CASSFGSGSYEQYF. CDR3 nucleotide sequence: TGTGCCAGCAGTTTTGGGTCTGGCTCCTACGAGCAGTACTTC. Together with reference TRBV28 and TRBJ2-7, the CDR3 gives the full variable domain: DVKVTQSSRYLVKRTGEKVFLECVQDMDHENMFWYRQDPGLGLRLIYFSYDVKMKEKGDIPEGYSVSREKKERFSLILESASTNQTSMYLCASSFGSGSYEQYFGPGTRLTVT.

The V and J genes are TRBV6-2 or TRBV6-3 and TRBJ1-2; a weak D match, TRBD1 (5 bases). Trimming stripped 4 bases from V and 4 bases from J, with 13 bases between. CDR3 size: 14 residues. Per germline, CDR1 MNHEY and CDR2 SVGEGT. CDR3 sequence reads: CASSSGATGYGYTF. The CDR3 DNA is TGTGCCAGCAGTTCCGGGGCTACGGGCTATGGCTACACCTTC.

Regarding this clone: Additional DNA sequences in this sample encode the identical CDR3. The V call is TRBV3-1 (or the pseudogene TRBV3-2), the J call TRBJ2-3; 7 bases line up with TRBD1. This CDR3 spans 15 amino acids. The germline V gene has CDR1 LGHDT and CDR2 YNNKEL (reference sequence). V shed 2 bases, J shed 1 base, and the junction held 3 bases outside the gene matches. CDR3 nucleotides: TGTGCCAGCAGCCAAAGACAGGGACGCACAGATACGCAGTATTTT. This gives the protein CASSQRQGRTDTQYF.

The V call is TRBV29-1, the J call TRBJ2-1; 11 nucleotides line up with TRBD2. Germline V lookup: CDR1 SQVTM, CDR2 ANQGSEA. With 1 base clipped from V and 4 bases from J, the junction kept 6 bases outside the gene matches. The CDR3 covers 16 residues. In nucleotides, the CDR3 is TGCAGCGTTGAAGGGCCCACTAGCGGGAGATACAATGAGCAGTTCTTC. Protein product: CSVEGPTSGRYNEQFF.

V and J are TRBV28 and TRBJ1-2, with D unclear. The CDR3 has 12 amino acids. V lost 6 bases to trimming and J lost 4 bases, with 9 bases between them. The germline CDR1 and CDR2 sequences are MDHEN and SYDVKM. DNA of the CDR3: TGTGCCAGCAGCCAAGACATCTATGGCTACACCTTC. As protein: CASSQDIYGYTF.

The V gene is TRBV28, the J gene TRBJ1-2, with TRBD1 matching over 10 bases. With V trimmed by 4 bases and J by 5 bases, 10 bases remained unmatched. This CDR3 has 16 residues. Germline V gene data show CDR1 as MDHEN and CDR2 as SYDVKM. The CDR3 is CASSSRDRGVGYGYTF. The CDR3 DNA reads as TGTGCCAGCAGTTCCCGGGACAGGGGAGTGGGATATGGCTACACCTTC.

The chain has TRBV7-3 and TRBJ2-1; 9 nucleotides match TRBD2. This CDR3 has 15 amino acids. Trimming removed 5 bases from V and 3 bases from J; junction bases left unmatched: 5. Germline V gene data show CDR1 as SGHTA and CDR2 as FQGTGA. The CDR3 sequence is CASSPLAGDYNEQFF. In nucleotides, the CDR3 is TGTGCCAGCAGCCCTTTAGCGGGGGACTACAATGAGCAGTTCTTC.

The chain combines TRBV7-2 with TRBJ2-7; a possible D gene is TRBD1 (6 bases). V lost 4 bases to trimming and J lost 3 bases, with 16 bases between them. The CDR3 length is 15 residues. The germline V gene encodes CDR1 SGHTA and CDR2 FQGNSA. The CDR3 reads CASSSETGAFYEQYF. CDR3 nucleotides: TGTGCCAGCAGCTCAGAGACAGGAGCCTTCTACGAGCAGTACTTC.

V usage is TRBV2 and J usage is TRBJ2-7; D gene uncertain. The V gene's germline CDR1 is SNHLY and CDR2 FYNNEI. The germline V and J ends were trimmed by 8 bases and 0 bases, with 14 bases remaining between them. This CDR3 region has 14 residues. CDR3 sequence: CASSVEATSYEQYF. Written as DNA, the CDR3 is TGTGCCAGCTCCGTAGAAGCGACCTCCTACGAGCAGTACTTC.

CDR3 loop: CASNTQGGVGEAFF. In nucleotides, the CDR3 is TGTGCCAGCAATACACAGGGGGGAGTTGGTGAAGCTTTCTTT. The chain links TRBV28 to TRBJ1-1; 8 bases are a match to TRBD1. The CDR3 has 14 residues. The V segment lost 7 bases and the J segment 7 bases; nucleotides outside the gene matches: 11. CDR1 is MDHEN and CDR2 is SYDVKM in the germline V gene.

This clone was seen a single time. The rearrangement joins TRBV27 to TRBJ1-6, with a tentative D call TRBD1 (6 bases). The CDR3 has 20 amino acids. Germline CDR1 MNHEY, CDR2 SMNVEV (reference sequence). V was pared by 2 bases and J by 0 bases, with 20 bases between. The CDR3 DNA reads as TGTGCCAGCAGTTTAATCTCTCCAGGGGACGGGAGCTCCTATAATTCACCCCTCCACTTT. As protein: CASSLISPGDGSSYNSPLHF.

CDR3 DNA: TGTGCCAGCAGTTTCCTAGCGGGAGCCCCCGGGGAGCTGTTTTTT. Its protein product is CASSFLAGAPGELFF. The chain employs TRBV7-8 and TRBJ2-2; 10 bases are a match to TRBD2. Unmatched junction bases numbered 7, after V lost 6 bases and J lost 6 bases. Germline values: CDR1 SGHVS, CDR2 FQNEAQ. This CDR3 is 15 amino acids long.

CDR3 region: CASSHQTGGTGELFF. The DNA for the CDR3 is TGCGCCAGCAGCCACCAGACAGGGGGGACCGGGGAGCTGTTTTTT. J is TRBJ2-2 and V is TRBV4-3, with 9 bases fitting TRBD1. Germline lookup yields CDR1 LGHNA and CDR2 YSLEER. After removal of 3 bases from V and 5 bases from J, the junction contained 4 bases not matched to a gene. This CDR3 has 15 residues.

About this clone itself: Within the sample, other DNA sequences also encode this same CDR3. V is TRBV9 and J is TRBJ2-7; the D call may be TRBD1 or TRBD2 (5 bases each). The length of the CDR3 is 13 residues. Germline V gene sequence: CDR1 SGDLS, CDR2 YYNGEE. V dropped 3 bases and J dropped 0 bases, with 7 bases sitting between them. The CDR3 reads CASSGGSSYEQYF. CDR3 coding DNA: TGTGCCAGCAGCGGGGGGTCCTCCTACGAGCAGTACTTC.

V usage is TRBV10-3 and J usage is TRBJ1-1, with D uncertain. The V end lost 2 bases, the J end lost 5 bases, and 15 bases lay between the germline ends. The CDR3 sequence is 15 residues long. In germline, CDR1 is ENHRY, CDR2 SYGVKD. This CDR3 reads CAISEDWEEGTEAFF. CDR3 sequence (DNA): TGTGCCATCAGTGAGGATTGGGAAGAAGGAACTGAAGCTTTCTTT.

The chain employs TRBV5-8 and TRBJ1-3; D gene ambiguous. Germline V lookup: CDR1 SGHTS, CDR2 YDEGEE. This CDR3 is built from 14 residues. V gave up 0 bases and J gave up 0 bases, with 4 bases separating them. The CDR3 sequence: CASSLDSSGNTIYF. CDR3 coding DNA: TGTGCCAGCAGCTTGGACAGCTCTGGAAACACCATATATTTT.